This T cell receptor (beta chain) was sequenced in a study of T cells in Graves' hyperthyroidism and ophthalmopathy. Whole-study findings and limits: Most expanded thyroid clonotypes above 0.001 recurred in blood.

RNA transcripts yielded amplified TCR beta CDR3 regions. Carried out on the TCR CDR3, a first-round RT-PCR used the HTBI primer set. A single record per CDR3 protein comes from TCRdb applying MiXCR to the multiplex PCR reads. The data hold around 600,000 distinct CDR3 sequences, with 15% to 19% observed a single time. Together with thyroid ultrasound, orbital computed tomography, serum thyroxine and TRAb, clinical symptoms were used for diagnoses. Fresh peripheral blood, around 9.3 ml of it, supplied the PBMCs. Worth noting for this clonotype: Its antigen remains unidentified.

Germline V gene lookup returns CDR1 MNHEY and CDR2 SMNVEV (reference sequence). The CDR3 is 17 amino acids. Trimming removed 3 bases at V and 2 bases at J, with 18 bases between. The sequenced sample consisted of blood. This TCR was recovered from a woman aged 30 to 39 with Graves' hyperthyroidism. The chain combines TRBV27 with TRBJ2-3; possible D gene TRBD2, 7 bases. The CDR3 sequence is CASSLGGGAGSTDTQYF. The CDR3 DNA follows: TGTGCCAGCAGTTTGGGGGGCGGAGCGGGATCCACAGATACGCAGTATTTT.